Listed below are T cell receptor beta chains from one sample, sequenced in a study of cytomegalovirus exposure and HLA in healthy donors. Sequenced by immunoSEQ multiplex PCR; TCRdb stores in-frame clones only, minus some. Of about 190,000 clones in the sample, about 81% are singletons; the top ten hold about 4.8%. Specimen: PBMCs. The receptor set was obtained from a man aged 25 to 40 in good health and CMV-seropositive. CDR3s include the opening cysteine and the closing phenylalanine or tryptophan. Fields, in order: J gene, V gene, clone size, D gene, CDR3 DNA, CDR3 protein. The D gene is left open where the match is weak. Where a row states a size, it is once, few, many or the class of an expanded clone; other rows omit it.

>TRBJ2-7|TRBV6-6|NA|NA
TGTGCCAGCAACCACAGACAGGCCGCCTACGAGCAGTACTTC
CASNHRQAAYEQYF
>TRBJ2-3|TRBV7-2|NA|TRBD2
TGTGCCAGCAGCTTAGCCCCGAGCGGGGGAAGCACAGATACGCAGTATTTT
CASSLAPSGGSTDTQYF
>TRBJ2-5|TRBV6-1|NA|TRBD1
TGTGCCAGCAGTGAAGCGCCAGGACAGGGAGCCAAAAAGACCCAGTACTTC
CASSEAPGQGAKKTQYF
>TRBJ1-2|TRBV19|NA|TRBD1
TGTGCCAGTAGTTCTTCCGGGACAGAGAACTATGGCTACACCTTC
CASSSSGTENYGYTF
>TRBJ2-2|TRBV27|NA|TRBD1
TGTGCCAGCAGACCAAACAGGGGGTTAGGATCCGGGGAGCTGTTTTTT
CASRPNRGLGSGELFF
>TRBJ2-7|TRBV7-2|once|TRBD1
TGTGCCAGCAGCCTTATTCCCCCGGGACAGGGCTCCTACGAGCAGTACTTC
CASSLIPPGQGSYEQYF
>TRBJ1-2|TRBV7-9|NA|TRBD1
TGTGCCAGCAGCCTTGGACAGGGAGACTGGTTGAGGGGCTACACCTTC
CASSLGQGDWLRGYTF
>TRBJ1-4|TRBV7-9|NA|NA
TGTGCCAGCAGCCCCTCGGGTCGGGGAGCGGAAAAACTGTTTTTT
CASSPSGRGAEKLFF
>TRBJ2-7|TRBV9|NA|NA
TGTGCCAGCAGCCGCGTCTCAGGGATCAACCACGAGCAGTACTTC
CASSRVSGINHEQYF
>TRBJ2-5|TRBV6-1|few|NA
TGTGCCAGCAGCCAACAGGGCCTGGGGGAGACCCAGTACTTC
CASSQQGLGETQYF
>TRBJ2-3|TRBV6-1|few|TRBD2
TGTGCCAGCAGTAGCGGGGGGGGTGTAGATACGCAGTATTTT
CASSSGGGVDTQYF
>TRBJ2-3|TRBV7-3|NA|TRBD2
TGTGCCAGCAGCCTAGCGGGAGGGAGGGATACGCAGTATTTT
CASSLAGGRDTQYF
>TRBJ2-3|TRBV11-3|NA|TRBD2
TGTGCCAGCAGCTATGGGACTAGCACCACAGATACGCAGTATTTT
CASSYGTSTTDTQYF
>TRBJ2-3|TRBV5-1|NA|NA
TGCGCCAGCAGCTTCCTAGCTCCCACAGATACGCAGTATTTT
CASSFLAPTDTQYF
>TRBJ2-7|TRBV5-1|NA|NA
TGCGCCAGCACCCGCCCAGGAGGGGCGAGAGAGCAGTACTTC
CASTRPGGAREQYF
>TRBJ2-1|TRBV21-1|NA|NA
TGTGCCAGCAGCAAAAGGAGACCCCGGGGACACTCGAGCAATGAGCAGTTCTTC
CASSKRRPRGHSSNEQFF
>TRBJ2-7|TRBV2|once|NA
TGTGCCAGCATCTTGTCCTACGAGCAGTACTTC
CASILSYEQYF
>TRBJ1-1|TRBV18|NA|NA
TGTGCCAGCTCACCACCGGGCAGTACAGGGAGGGACACTGAAGCTTTCTTT
CASSPPGSTGRDTEAFF
>TRBJ1-2|TRBV5-1|NA|NA
TGCGCCAGCAGCACCGGGGAGCTGTATGGCTACACCTTC
CASSTGELYGYTF
>TRBJ1-5|TRBV6-5|NA|NA
TGTGCCAGCAGTTACTCGTCGGGCAATCAGCCCCAGCATTTT
CASSYSSGNQPQHF
>TRBJ2-7|TRBV5-1|NA|TRBD2
TGCGCCAGCAGCAAGTTAGCGGGAGGGCCCTTATACGAGCAGTACTTC
CASSKLAGGPLYEQYF
>TRBJ2-5|TRBV29-1|NA|TRBD2
TGCAGCGTTAGGGCTAGCGGGAGGGGACAAGAGACCCAGTACTTC
CSVRASGRGQETQYF
>TRBJ1-1|TRBV7-2|NA|TRBD1
TGTGCCAGCAGCGGGGGGACAGCCGGGCGAGCTTTCTTT
CASSGGTAGRAFF
>TRBJ2-1|TRBV7-2|NA|TRBD1
TGTGCCAGCAGCTTAGAACCGGACAGGGCGGATGAGCAGTTCTTC
CASSLEPDRADEQFF
>TRBJ1-2|TRBV5-1|NA|TRBD1
TGCGCCAGCAGCTTGGGACAGGGGGCCAGTGGCTACACCTTC
CASSLGQGASGYTF
>TRBJ2-7|TRBV5-1|NA|NA
TGCGCCAGCAGCGGACAGTACGAGCAGTACTTC
CASSGQYEQYF
>TRBJ2-3|TRBV5-6|NA|TRBD1
TGTGCCAGCAGCCCAGGAACGACAGGGAGAGTGAAAGATACGCAGTATTTT
CASSPGTTGRVKDTQYF
>TRBJ2-7|TRBV18|few|TRBD1
TGTGCCAGCTCACTTCGGACAGGGTCCTACGAGCAGTACTTC
CASSLRTGSYEQYF
>TRBJ2-1|TRBV27|NA|NA
TGTGCCAGCAGTTTCCCCGACAATGAGCAGTTCTTC
CASSFPDNEQFF
>TRBJ2-7|TRBV18|few|TRBD1
TGTGCCAGCTCACCAGGGACAGGCTACGAGCAGTACTTC
CASSPGTGYEQYF
>TRBJ1-2|TRBV30|NA|TRBD1
TGTGCCTGGAGTGGAGGACAGGGGGCGGGCGGCTACACCTTC
CAWSGGQGAGGYTF
>TRBJ1-2|TRBV7-9|few|NA
TGTTCCAGCAGTCCCCCTAAGTGGAGGCAGGCGAACTATGGCTACACCTTC
CSSSPPKWRQANYGYTF
>TRBJ1-4|TRBV9|NA|TRBD1
TGTGCCAGCAGCGCCTCAGGGGGCGGCGGTGAAAAACTGTTTTTT
CASSASGGGGEKLFF
>TRBJ1-2|TRBV27|NA|TRBD1
TGTGCCAGCAGTTTCCAGAGAGGGGGCGCAAGTGGCTACACCTTC
CASSFQRGGASGYTF
>TRBJ1-6|TRBV6-6|NA|TRBD1
TGTGCCAGCAGATGGACAGGGGGGGGAAATAATTCACCCCTCCACTTT
CASRWTGGGNNSPLHF
>TRBJ2-1|TRBV7-9|few|NA
TGTGCCAGCAGCTTACCGGGACTCATTTACAATGAGCAGTTCTTC
CASSLPGLIYNEQFF
>TRBJ1-1|TRBV5-8|NA|NA
TGTGCCAGCAGCCCGGGACTACACACTGAAGCTTTCTTT
CASSPGLHTEAFF
>TRBJ1-2|TRBV7-9|NA|NA
TGTGCCAGCAGCTCCGATCTTGGGTGGAGTGGCTACACCTTC
CASSSDLGWSGYTF
>TRBJ2-3|TRBV6-5|NA|TRBD2
TGTGCCAGCAGAGACCTGCGGGGAGGGACAGATACGCAGTATTTT
CASRDLRGGTDTQYF
>TRBJ1-6|TRBV7-9|NA|NA
TGTGCCAGCAGCTTTGCCACAGGGCTGAGTTCACCCCTCCACTTT
CASSFATGLSSPLHF
>TRBJ2-3|TRBV9|NA|TRBD2
TGTGCCAGCAGCGTAGGGGGGGGGAGTGATACGCAGTATTTT
CASSVGGGSDTQYF
>TRBJ2-7|TRBV2|NA|TRBD1
TGTGCCAGCTCCTGGACAGGGGAATGGTACGAGCAGTACTTC
CASSWTGEWYEQYF
>TRBJ1-6|TRBV28|NA|NA
TGTGCCAGCAGAGTACAGGAGGGCAATTCACCCCTCCACTTT
CASRVQEGNSPLHF
>TRBJ2-5|TRBV5-1|NA|TRBD2
TGCGCCAGCAGTCTGAGTAGCGGGGAGCGGACCCAGTACTTC
CASSLSSGERTQYF
>TRBJ2-3|TRBV5-1|few|NA
TGCGCCAGCAGCTTGGGGCAGGTGAATACGCAGTATTTT
CASSLGQVNTQYF
>TRBJ2-1|TRBV11-2|NA|NA
TGTGCCAGCAGCTTAGAACAGTACAATGAGCAGTTCTTC
CASSLEQYNEQFF
>TRBJ2-4|TRBV2|NA|NA
TGTGCCAGCAGTGTATTGCGGGAAGGCCTCAAAAACATTCAGTACTTC
CASSVLREGLKNIQYF
>TRBJ1-5|TRBV9|NA|NA
TGTGCCAGCAGCACGGACTCCCTGTCACCCCAGCATTTT
CASSTDSLSPQHF
>TRBJ1-1|TRBV7-9|once|TRBD1
TGTGCCAGCAGCTTACTCACGCGGGACAGGCGTTACACTGAAGCTTTCTTT
CASSLLTRDRRYTEAFF
>TRBJ1-4|TRBV28|NA|NA
TGTGCCAGCAGCCCCGGGGATGAAAAACTGTTTTTT
CASSPGDEKLFF
>TRBJ2-3|TRBV7-3|NA|NA
TGTGCCAGCAGCTTATCCTCGAGCGCGAATACGCAGTATTTT
CASSLSSSANTQYF
>TRBJ1-3|TRBV10-3|NA|TRBD1
TGTGCCATCAGCGCACCGGGACAGGGAGGAAACACCATATATTTT
CAISAPGQGGNTIYF
>TRBJ1-1|TRBV9|NA|NA
TGTGCCAGCAGCGCAGGTCAGGGGACGAACACTGAAGCTTTCTTT
CASSAGQGTNTEAFF
>TRBJ2-7|TRBV6-5|NA|TRBD1
TGTGCCAGCAGTTACCCTGACAGGGGTATTTACGAGCAGTACTTC
CASSYPDRGIYEQYF
>TRBJ2-1|TRBV7-8|NA|NA
TGTGCCAGCAGCTTAGTCCGGGGCTCCTACAATGAGCAGTTCTTC
CASSLVRGSYNEQFF
>TRBJ2-2|TRBV19|NA|NA
TGTGCCAGTATGGCTGGGGCCTTGAACACCGGGGAGCTGTTTTTT
CASMAGALNTGELFF
>TRBJ1-2|TRBV7-2|NA|TRBD1
TGTGCCAGCAACCCACAGGGGGGAAGTGGCTACACCTTC
CASNPQGGSGYTF
>TRBJ2-7|TRBV7-2|NA|NA
TGTGCCAGCAGCTCCCCCTGGGACAGTAGCGGGACGAAAGCCTACGAGCAGTACTTC
CASSSPWDSSGTKAYEQYF
>TRBJ2-3|TRBV4-2|NA|TRBD2
TGTGCCAGCAGCTTAGGACTAGCGGGAGGGCCTACTCGCACAGATACGCAGTATTTT
CASSLGLAGGPTRTDTQYF